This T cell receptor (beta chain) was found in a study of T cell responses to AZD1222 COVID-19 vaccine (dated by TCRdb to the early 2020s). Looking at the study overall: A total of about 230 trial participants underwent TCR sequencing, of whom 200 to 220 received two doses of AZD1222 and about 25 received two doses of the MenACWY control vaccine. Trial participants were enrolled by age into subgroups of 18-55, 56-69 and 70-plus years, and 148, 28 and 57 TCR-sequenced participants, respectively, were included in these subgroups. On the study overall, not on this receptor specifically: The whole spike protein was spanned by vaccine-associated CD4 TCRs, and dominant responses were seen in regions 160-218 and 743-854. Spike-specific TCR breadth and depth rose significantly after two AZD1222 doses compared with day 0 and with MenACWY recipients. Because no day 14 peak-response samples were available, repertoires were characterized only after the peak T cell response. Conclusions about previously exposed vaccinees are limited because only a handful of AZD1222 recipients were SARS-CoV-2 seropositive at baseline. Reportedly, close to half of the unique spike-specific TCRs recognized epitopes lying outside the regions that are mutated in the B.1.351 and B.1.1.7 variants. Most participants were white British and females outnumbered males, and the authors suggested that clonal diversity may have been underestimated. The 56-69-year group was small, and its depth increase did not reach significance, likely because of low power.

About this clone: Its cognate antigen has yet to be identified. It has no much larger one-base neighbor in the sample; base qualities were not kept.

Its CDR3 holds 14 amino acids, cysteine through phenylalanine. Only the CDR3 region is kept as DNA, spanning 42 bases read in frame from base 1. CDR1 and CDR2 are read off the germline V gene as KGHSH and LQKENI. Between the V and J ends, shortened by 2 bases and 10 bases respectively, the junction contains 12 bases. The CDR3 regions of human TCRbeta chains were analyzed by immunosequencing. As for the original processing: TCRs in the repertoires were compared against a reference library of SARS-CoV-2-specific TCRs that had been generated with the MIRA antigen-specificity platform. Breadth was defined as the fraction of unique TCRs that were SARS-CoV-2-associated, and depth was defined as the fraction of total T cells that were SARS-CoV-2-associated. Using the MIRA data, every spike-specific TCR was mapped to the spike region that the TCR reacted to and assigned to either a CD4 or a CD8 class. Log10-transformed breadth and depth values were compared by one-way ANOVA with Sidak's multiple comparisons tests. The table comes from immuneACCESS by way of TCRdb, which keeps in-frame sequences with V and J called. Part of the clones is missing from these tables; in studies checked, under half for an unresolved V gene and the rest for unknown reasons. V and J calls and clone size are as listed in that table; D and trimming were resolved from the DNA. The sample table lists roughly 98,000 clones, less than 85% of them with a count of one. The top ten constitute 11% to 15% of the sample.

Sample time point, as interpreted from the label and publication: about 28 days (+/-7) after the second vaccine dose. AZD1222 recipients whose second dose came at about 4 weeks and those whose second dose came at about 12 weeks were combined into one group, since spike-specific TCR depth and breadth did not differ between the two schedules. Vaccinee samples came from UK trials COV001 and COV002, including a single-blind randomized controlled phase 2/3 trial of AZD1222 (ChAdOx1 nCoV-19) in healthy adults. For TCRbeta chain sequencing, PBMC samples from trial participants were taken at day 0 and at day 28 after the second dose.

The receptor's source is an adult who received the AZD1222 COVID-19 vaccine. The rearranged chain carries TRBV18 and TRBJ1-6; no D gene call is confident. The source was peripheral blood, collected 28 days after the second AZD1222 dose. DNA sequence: TGTGCCAGCTCACCAGACGGGCATGCCTCACCCCTCCACTTT. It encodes CASSPDGHASPLHF.